The 30 T cell receptor beta chains below were found in one sample sequenced in a study of blood T cell repertoires in COVID-19. Assay: immunoSEQ multiplex PCR; the TCRdb copy retains only in-frame clones and omits some. This table holds around 180,000 clones, approximately 85% found once. Material: peripheral blood. Every receptor here comes from a man aged 55 to 70 with acute or convalescent COVID-19.

The chain joins TRBV27 to TRBJ1-5; 8 bases match TRBD1. Germline V gene lookup returns CDR1 MNHEY and CDR2 SMNVEV (reference sequence). Losses at the gene ends were 4 bases for V and 6 bases for J; bases not matched to a gene: 8. CDR3 size: 15 residues. CDR3 coding DNA: TGTGCCAGCAGTTCCTCGGACAGGGAAGGTCAGCCCCAGCATTTT. Its protein product is CASSSSDREGQPQHF.

This sequence joins TRBV5-1 and TRBJ2-2; TRBD2 matches at 11 bases. The CDR3 extends over 16 amino acids. V lost 3 bases to trimming and J lost 1 base; unmatched junction nucleotides: 2. CDR1 and CDR2 from the germline V gene are SGHRS and YFSETQ. CDR3 DNA: TGCGCCAGCAGCTCAGGGACTAGCGGGAACACCGGGGAGCTGTTTTTT. Translating gives CASSSGTSGNTGELFF.

The V gene is TRBV6-4, the J gene TRBJ2-1, with 7 nucleotides matching TRBD2. The CDR3 contains 13 residues. The germline gives CDR1 MRHNA, CDR2 SNTAGT. V was clipped by 5 bases and J by 11 bases; unmatched bases: 9. The CDR3 nucleotides read TGTGCCAGCAGTCTTTCTGCGGGGGAACAGCAGTTCTTC. This encodes CASSLSAGEQQFF.

The rearrangement links TRBV11-2 to TRBJ1-6; a weak D match, TRBD1 (5 bases). The CDR3 covers 15 residues. Germline CDR1 SGHAT, CDR2 FQNNGV. V lost 5 bases and J 6 bases, leaving 14 bases between the germline ends. CDR3 DNA: TGTGCCAGCAGCCTAGGAAAGGGGTCTAATTCACCCCTCCACTTT. Protein sequence: CASSLGKGSNSPLHF.

The CDR3 is CASSAGDRGLNEQFF. CDR3 DNA sequence: TGTGCCAGCAGCGCTGGGGACAGGGGGCTTAATGAGCAGTTCTTC. The chain recombines TRBV9 with TRBJ2-1; 12 bases align to TRBD1. The CDR3 loop spans 15 amino acids. CDR1 is SGDLS, CDR2 YYNGEE, per germline. J lost 7 bases, V lost 3 bases, and 5 bases had no gene match.

The rearrangement uses TRBV5-6 and TRBJ1-2; TRBD1 matches at 7 bases. The CDR3 has 14 amino acids. V lost 1 base and J lost 4; bases outside the gene matches: 4. Germline values: CDR1 SGHDT, CDR2 YYEEEE. The CDR3 nucleotides are TGTGCCAGCAGCTTGCCAGGGGGGATCTATGGCTACACCTTC. Protein: CASSLPGGIYGYTF.

CDR3 sequence reads: CASSLINEQFF. CDR3 DNA sequence: TGTGCCAGCAGCCTTATCAATGAGCAGTTCTTC. The V gene is TRBV6-6, the J gene TRBJ2-1; D uncertain. This CDR3 spans 11 amino acids. Germline V gene lookup returns CDR1 MNHNY and CDR2 SVGAGI (reference sequence). V lost 6 bases to trimming and J lost 6 bases, with 6 bases between them.

The chain combines TRBV7-6 with TRBJ2-7; 7 nucleotides agree with TRBD1. The CDR3 is 16 amino acids. V was pared by 2 bases and J by 3 bases, with 10 bases of the junction left unmatched. Germline CDR1 reads SGHVS; CDR2 reads FNYEAQ. The DNA of the CDR3 is TGTGCCAGCAGCTTAAGTCCCCACGGGACAGACTACGAGCAGTACTTC. This gives the protein CASSLSPHGTDYEQYF.

The chain joins TRBV12-5 to TRBJ2-7; D may be TRBD1 (5 bases). The CDR3 is made up of 12 amino acids. In germline, CDR1 is LGHNT, CDR2 FRNRAP. Trimming left V 4 bases short and J 7 bases short, with 11 bases between. CDR3 bases: TGTGCTAGTGGTTACCCCGGACAAGAGCAGTACTTC. Protein: CASGYPGQEQYF.

This clone appeared a few times. This sequence joins TRBV27 and TRBJ1-3, with D possibly matching TRBD1 (5 bases). The CDR3 loop spans 16 amino acids. V was clipped by 5 bases and J by 4 bases, with 18 bases between them. The V gene's germline CDR1 is MNHEY and CDR2 SMNVEV (reference sequence). The CDR3 DNA reads TGTGCCAGCAGTAGCCTTGGCCAGTCAGGGGGAAACACCATATATTTT. As protein: CASSSLGQSGGNTIYF.

The chain uses TRBV6-6 and TRBJ1-1; D unresolved. Trimming pared 4 bases from V and 2 bases from J, leaving 14 bases between. The CDR3 consists of 15 residues. Germline CDR1 MNHNY, CDR2 SVGAGI (reference sequence). Written as DNA, the CDR3 is TGTGCCAGCAGTTGGAGGGCTCTCCGAAACACTGAAGCTTTCTTT. Its protein product is CASSWRALRNTEAFF.

This clone was recorded only once. This chain uses TRBV28 with TRBJ2-7, with 9 bases aligning to TRBD2. Trimming took 6 bases from V and 3 from J; bases not matched to a gene: 3. CDR3 length: 13 amino acids. Germline V gene sequence: CDR1 MDHEN, CDR2 SYDVKM. CDR3 residues: CASRRGGDYEQYF. CDR3 coding DNA: TGTGCCAGCAGGCGCGGGGGGGACTACGAGCAGTACTTC.

The chain is built from TRBV5-4 and TRBJ2-2; 9 nucleotides align to TRBD2. This CDR3 is 16 amino acids long. The germline V gene has CDR1 SGHNT and CDR2 YYREEE (reference sequence). Trimming removed 2 bases from V and 6 bases from J; junction bases left unmatched: 8. The CDR3 DNA reads TGTGCCAGCAGCTTAGCTAGCGGGGTTGAAGCCGGGGAGCTGTTTTTT. Translation gives CASSLASGVEAGELFF.

In this sample, this clone turned up once. CDR3 DNA: TGTGCCAGCAGTCCCCCGGGGATGGAGTATAATTCACCCCTCCACTTT. It is translated as CASSPPGMEYNSPLHF. V usage is TRBV28 and J usage is TRBJ1-6; no clear D. Trimming cost V 5 bases and J 4 bases, with 15 bases left between them. Germline V gives CDR1 MDHEN, CDR2 SYDVKM. This CDR3 contains 16 residues. The variable domain in full, completed from reference TRBV28 and TRBJ1-6, reads DVKVTQSSRYLVKRTGEKVFLECVQDMDHENMFWYRQDPGLGLRLIYFSYDVKMKEKGDIPEGYSVSREKKERFSLILESASTNQTSMYLCASSPPGMEYNSPLHFGNGTRLTVT.

The chain has TRBV27 and TRBJ2-7; 10 bases are a match to TRBD2. The V gene's germline CDR1 is MNHEY and CDR2 SMNVEV (reference sequence). V gave up 6 bases and J gave up 4 bases; unmatched junction bases: 9. The CDR3 is 15 amino acids. The DNA of the CDR3 is TGTGCCAGCAGCGGGTCCGGACTAGCGGAGTACGAGCAGTACTTC. Translation: CASSGSGLAEYEQYF.

This clone was seen more than once but under ten times. The chain is built from TRBV5-1 and TRBJ2-1, with 8 bases that match TRBD2. CDR3 length: 14 amino acids. Per the germline V gene, CDR1 is SGHRS and CDR2 is YFSETQ. Trimming at V came to 6 bases and at J to 8 bases, leaving 10 bases not matched to a gene. The CDR3 region is CASTLGGGMDEQFF. Here the CDR3 DNA reads TGCGCCAGCACCCTGGGCGGGGGGATGGATGAGCAGTTCTTC. The full variable domain, in which reference TRBV5-1 and TRBJ2-1 provide the parts outside the CDR3, is KAGVTQTPRYLIKTRGQQVTLSCSPISGHRSVSWYQQTPGQGLQFLFEYFSETQRNKGNFPGRFSGRQFSNSRSEMNVSTLELGDSALYLCASTLGGGMDEQFFGPGTRLTVL.

On this clone: The sample contains more than one DNA sequence encoding this CDR3. V gene TRBV6-5 combines with J gene TRBJ1-6; the D is unclear. The CDR3 contains 14 residues. Germline values: CDR1 MNHEY, CDR2 SVGAGI. V lost 6 bases and J 0 bases, leaving 6 bases between the germline ends. CDR3 sequence (DNA): TGTGCCAGCAGGCCCGGCTCCTATAATTCACCCCTCCACTTT. This encodes CASRPGSYNSPLHF.

This chain joins TRBV7-8 and TRBJ2-3, with D possibly TRBD2 on 5 matching bases. The germline V and J ends were trimmed by 5 bases and 1 base, with 19 bases remaining between them. The CDR3 sequence is 17 residues long. CDR1 is SGHVS and CDR2 is FQNEAQ in the germline V gene. CDR3 nucleotides: TGTGCCAGCAGCCCGGGCGTTAGCGCCTGGGGCACAGATACGCAGTATTTT. Its protein is CASSPGVSAWGTDTQYF.

The chain is built from TRBV9 and TRBJ2-7; D remains ambiguous. The V end lost 4 bases, the J end lost 6 bases, and 11 bases lay between the germline ends. The CDR3 sequence is 12 residues long. Germline lookup yields CDR1 SGDLS and CDR2 YYNGEE. CDR3 region: CASSTTVGEQYF. The CDR3 DNA reads as TGTGCCAGCAGCACCACGGTTGGCGAGCAGTACTTC. Full variable domain (outside the CDR3, taken from reference TRBV9 and TRBJ2-7): DSGVTQTPKHLITATGQRVTLRCSPRSGDLSVYWYQQSLDQGLQFLIQYYNGEERAKGNILERFSAQQFPDLHSELNLSSLELGDSALYFCASSTTVGEQYFGPGTRLTVT.

The chain employs TRBV7-9 and TRBJ1-1; 7 bases align to TRBD1. Per the germline V gene, CDR1 is SEHNR and CDR2 is FQNEAQ (reference sequence). The J segment lost 5 bases and the V segment lost 4 bases, leaving 4 bases of the junction unmatched. The CDR3 extends over 13 amino acids. CDR3 DNA sequence: TGTGCCAGCAGCTCTAGGGGGCCTACTGAAGCTTTCTTT. Protein product: CASSSRGPTEAFF.

The chain is built from TRBV5-6 and TRBJ2-3, with unresolved D. This CDR3 region has 15 residues. V shed 0 bases and J shed 1 base, with 9 bases lying between them. The germline V gene has CDR1 SGHDT and CDR2 YYEEEE. As DNA, the CDR3 is TGTGCCAGCAGCTTGGGGTCCCTACGCACAGATACGCAGTATTTT. Translated: CASSLGSLRTDTQYF.

This clone was seen a handful of times. This chain joins TRBV20-1 and TRBJ1-4; D is ambiguous. Per the germline V gene, CDR1 is DFQATT and CDR2 is SNEGSKA (reference sequence). There are 14 residues in the CDR3. V was cut by 3 bases and J by 5 bases, with 13 bases left in between. The CDR3 sequence: CSASIPGSNEKLFF. The DNA of the CDR3 is TGCAGTGCTAGTATCCCGGGGTCGAATGAAAAACTGTTTTTT.

This chain links TRBV28 with TRBJ1-2; D is possibly TRBD1 (5 bases). CDR1 is MDHEN and CDR2 is SYDVKM in the germline V gene. The ends were cut back, 1 base at V and 7 bases at J, with 13 bases in the middle. This CDR3 has 14 residues. CDR3 nucleotide sequence: TGTGCCAGCAGTTTATACCTAAACCAGGGTGGCTACACCTTC. Translating it yields CASSLYLNQGGYTF.

This clone turned up a few times. The rearrangement joins TRBV2 to TRBJ2-1; 8 bases are shared with TRBD2. In germline, CDR1 is SNHLY, CDR2 FYNNEI. The ends lost 7 bases at V and 7 bases at J; junction bases unmatched: 3. The CDR3 extends over 12 amino acids. In DNA, the CDR3 is TGTGCCAGCAAGCGGGAGCAAAATGAGCAGTTCTTC. Its translation is CASKREQNEQFF. The entire variable domain, with the rest obtained from reference TRBV2 and TRBJ2-1, is as follows: EPEVTQTPSHQVTQMGQEVILRCVPISNHLYFYWYRQILGQKVEFLVSFYNNEISEKSEIFDDQFSVERPDGSNFTLKIRSTKLEDSAMYFCASKREQNEQFFGPGTRLTVL.

This clone occurred a few times. The rearrangement links TRBV25-1 to TRBJ1-4; 8 bases fit TRBD1. The CDR3 sequence is 15 residues long. CDR1 is MGHDK and CDR2 is SYGVNS in the germline V gene. V trimming: 1 base; J trimming: 7 bases; junction bases outside the gene matches: 5. The CDR3 spells CASSEWAGGGEKLFF. CDR3 bases: TGTGCCAGCAGTGAATGGGCAGGGGGCGGTGAAAAACTGTTTTTT.

The genes are TRBV27 and TRBJ2-7, with 9 bases fitting TRBD2. The CDR3 sequence is 15 residues long. In germline, CDR1 is MNHEY, CDR2 SMNVEV (reference sequence). V was clipped by 6 bases and J by 6 bases; unmatched bases: 12. DNA for the CDR3: TGTGCCAGCAGCCCTCAGCGGGAGGTCCCGGGCGAGCAGTACTTC. Translation: CASSPQREVPGEQYF.

This clone was seen at least ten times. V usage is TRBV27 and J usage is TRBJ2-5; D is undetermined. CDR3 size: 14 residues. V was shortened by 6 bases and J by 4 bases, with 15 bases between the two germline ends. Germline loops: CDR1 MNHEY, CDR2 SMNVEV (reference sequence). The CDR3 loop reads CASSPDTVGETQYF. DNA for the CDR3: TGTGCCAGCAGCCCAGACACGGTGGGAGAGACCCAGTACTTC.

This clone is a singleton in its sample. This chain joins TRBV7-9 and TRBJ1-2, with D perhaps TRBD1 (5 bases). CDR1 SEHNR and CDR2 FQNEAQ come from the germline V gene (reference sequence). Trimming took off 8 bases at V and 4 bases at J, with 14 bases between the two ends. There are 13 residues in the CDR3. This CDR3 reads CASGRGESYGYTF. The CDR3 DNA reads TGTGCCAGCGGACGGGGGGAAAGCTATGGCTACACCTTC.

This rearrangement joins TRBV5-4 to TRBJ2-7; 9 bases align to TRBD2. Germline CDR1 is SGHNT and CDR2 is YYREEE (reference sequence). The CDR3 is 15 amino acids. The V gene end was trimmed by 1 base and the J gene end by 4 bases; junction bases not matched to a gene: 6. The CDR3 sequence is CASSLPGGRGYEQYF. The CDR3 DNA reads TGTGCCAGCAGCTTGCCCGGCGGGAGGGGTTACGAGCAGTACTTC.

The rearrangement links TRBV6-6 to TRBJ1-2; tentative D call: TRBD1 (6 bases). The CDR3 is 14 residues long. V dropped 5 bases and J dropped 6 bases, with 16 bases sitting between them. Looked up from germline, CDR1 is MNHNY and CDR2 is SVGAGI (reference sequence). The CDR3 reads CASSRRGREDGYTF. CDR3 nucleotides: TGTGCCAGCAGTCGCAGGGGCCGGGAGGATGGCTACACCTTC.